These 17 T cell receptor beta chains originate from one sample sequenced in a study of graft-versus-host responses after intestinal transplantation. TCRdb's copy holds only in-frame clones and misses some; the assay was immunoSEQ multiplex PCR. The data show over 60,000 clones, with about nine tenths seen just once and about 6.9% held by the top ten. The sequencing here drew on bone marrow, taken 734 days after intestinal transplantation. The receptors shown here come from a human patient who received an intestinal transplant, so some T cells may come from the graft donor.

This CDR3 reads CASQSFAGGYEQYF. As DNA, the CDR3 is TGTGCCAGCCAAAGTTTTGCAGGGGGCTACGAGCAGTACTTC. The gene calls are TRBV19 and TRBJ2-7, with 7 bases lining up with TRBD1. Germline loops: CDR1 LNHDA, CDR2 SQIVND (reference sequence). The CDR3 consists of 14 residues. Trimming at V came to 9 bases and at J to 3 bases, leaving 11 bases not matched to a gene.

The chain carries TRBV5-6 and TRBJ2-3; D possibly corresponds to TRBD2 (5 bases). CDR1 and CDR2 from the germline V gene are SGHDT and YYEEEE. The V end was cut by 1 base, the J end by 9 bases, with 9 bases between. This CDR3 has 12 amino acids. CDR3 DNA: TGTGCCAGCAGCTTGACTAGTGGGACGCAGTATTTT. Protein sequence: CASSLTSGTQYF. Based on the CDR3 plus reference TRBV5-6 and TRBJ2-3, the full variable domain is DAGVTQSPTHLIKTRGQQVTLRCSPKSGHDTVSWYQQALGQGPQFIFQYYEEEERQRGNFPDRFSGHQFPNYSSELNVNALLLGDSALYLCASSLTSGTQYFGPGTRLTVL.

This clone was observed once. This rearrangement joins TRBV7-9 to TRBJ1-2, with D tentatively TRBD1 (5 bases). Trimming left V 5 bases short and J 8 bases short, with 21 bases between. The CDR3 consists of 15 residues. In germline, CDR1 is SEHNR, CDR2 FQNEAQ (reference sequence). CDR3 DNA sequence: TGTGCCAGCAGCCCATCCGGGGGTTCGGGCACCGGCTACACCTTC. This encodes CASSPSGGSGTGYTF. The entire variable domain, with the rest obtained from reference TRBV7-9 and TRBJ1-2, is as follows: DTGVSQNPRHKITKRGQNVTFRCDPISEHNRLYWYRQTLGQGPEFLTYFQNEAQLEKSRLLSDRFSAERPKGSFSTLEIQRTEQGDSAMYLCASSPSGGSGTGYTFGSGTRLTVV.

The chain is built from TRBV19 and TRBJ2-6, with no clear D. V dropped 4 bases and J dropped 3 bases, with 19 bases sitting between them. Germline V gene sequence: CDR1 LNHDA, CDR2 SQIVND (reference sequence). This CDR3 has 18 residues. CDR3 amino acids: CASSNGMRVVSGANVLTF. CDR3 nucleotides: TGTGCCAGTAGTAACGGAATGAGAGTGGTTAGTGGGGCCAACGTCCTGACTTTC.

The rearrangement links TRBV6-5 to TRBJ2-1, with TRBD2 identical over 7 bases. V gave up 6 bases and J gave up 8 bases; unmatched junction bases: 10. The CDR3 is 14 residues long. Germline lookup yields CDR1 MNHEY and CDR2 SVGAGI. In DNA, the CDR3 is TGTGCCAGCAGCGGGGAGGGGACCTCGGATGAGCAGTTCTTC. Protein sequence: CASSGEGTSDEQFF.

The rearrangement joins TRBV11-1 to TRBJ2-2; D is ambiguous. The CDR3 has 16 amino acids. Germline V gene lookup returns CDR1 SGHAT and CDR2 FQDESV (reference sequence). The V and J ends lost 5 bases and 6 bases respectively, with 19 bases between them. For the CDR3, the DNA is TGTGCCAGCAGCCTCGACTCGGCGGCTGTCCCCGGGGAGCTGTTTTTT. Protein: CASSLDSAAVPGELFF.

The chain couples TRBV5-1 to TRBJ2-5; D is unresolved. V lost 0 bases and J 5 bases, leaving 11 bases between the germline ends. The CDR3 totals 14 residues. CDR1 and CDR2 from the germline V gene are SGHRS and YFSETQ. CDR3 DNA: TGCGCCAGCAGCTTGGCCGATGTTTGGGAGACCCAGTACTTC. It yields the protein CASSLADVWETQYF.

The rearrangement links TRBV10-3 to TRBJ2-3; 8 positions agree with TRBD2. The CDR3 has 13 amino acids. V trimming: 4 bases; J trimming: 3 bases; junction bases outside the gene matches: 0. In germline, CDR1 is ENHRY, CDR2 SYGVKD. CDR3 nucleotides: TGTGCCATCAGTGCTAGCGGGACAGATACGCAGTATTTT. It codes for CAISASGTDTQYF.

The chain links TRBV9 to TRBJ2-7, with a possible D match to TRBD1 (6 bases). V was pared by 4 bases and J by 0 bases, with 14 bases between. This CDR3 has 15 residues. The V gene's germline CDR1 is SGDLS and CDR2 YYNGEE. DNA of the CDR3: TGTGCCAGCAGCCCAAGCAGGGGCCGCTCCTACGAGCAGTACTTC. Encoded protein: CASSPSRGRSYEQYF.

The table lists this clone with a count of one. The chain recombines TRBV18 with TRBJ1-6; 8 bases map to TRBD1. The V and J ends lost 3 bases and 7 bases, in that order; junction bases with no gene match: 8. This CDR3 region has 16 residues. The germline V gene has CDR1 KGHSH and CDR2 LQKENI. CDR3 coding DNA: TGTGCCAGCTCACCTACAGGGGGTCAGAGAAATTCACCCCTCCACTTT. It encodes CASSPTGGQRNSPLHF. The full variable domain, completed using reference TRBV18 and TRBJ1-6, is NAGVMQNPRHLVRRRGQEARLRCSPMKGHSHVYWYRQLPEEGLKFMVYLQKENIIDESGMPKERFSAEFPKEGPSILRIQQVVRGDSAAYFCASSPTGGQRNSPLHFGNGTRLTVT.

The rearrangement joins TRBV5-1 to TRBJ1-5; TRBD1 matches 7 bases. This CDR3 has 15 amino acids. V trimming: 0 bases; J trimming: 1 base; junction bases outside the gene matches: 1. The germline CDR1 and CDR2 sequences are SGHRS and YFSETQ. The DNA for the CDR3 is TGCGCCAGCAGCTTGGAGGGACAGAGCAATCAGCCCCAGCATTTT. Amino acids: CASSLEGQSNQPQHF.

This rearrangement joins TRBV28 to TRBJ1-4; D call uncertain. Germline V gives CDR1 MDHEN, CDR2 SYDVKM. V dropped 2 bases and J dropped 5 bases, with 9 bases sitting between them. CDR3 length: 14 amino acids. CDR3 protein: CASSLRRINEKLFF. In DNA, the CDR3 is TGTGCCAGCAGTTTAAGGCGGATAAATGAAAAACTGTTTTTT.

This chain uses TRBV5-1 with TRBJ2-1; possibly TRBD2 for D (5 bases). Germline V gives CDR1 SGHRS, CDR2 YFSETQ. This CDR3 comprises 16 residues. The ends were cut back, 2 bases at V and 3 bases at J, with 15 bases in the middle. CDR3 sequence reads: CASSLGNGVLYNEQFF. In DNA form, the CDR3 reads TGCGCCAGCAGCTTAGGAAACGGGGTACTCTACAATGAGCAGTTCTTC.

The chain links TRBV27 to TRBJ2-5; D gene unclear. The CDR3 has 13 amino acids. Trimming cost V 4 bases and J 7 bases, with 13 bases left between them. The germline CDR1 and CDR2 sequences are MNHEY and SMNVEV (reference sequence). The CDR3 bases are TGTGCCAGCAGTTATTTAAATAGTGGGACCCAGTACTTC. Its protein is CASSYLNSGTQYF.

The CDR3 here is CASRPQGSEAFF. The CDR3 DNA follows: TGTGCCAGCAGACCACAGGGGAGTGAAGCTTTCTTT. The chain recombines TRBV6-5 with TRBJ1-1; 7 nucleotides match TRBD1. CDR1 MNHEY and CDR2 SVGAGI come from the germline V gene. With V trimmed by 6 bases and J by 7 bases, 5 bases remained unmatched. The CDR3 extends over 12 amino acids.

V gene TRBV4-1 combines with J gene TRBJ1-1, with 7 bases aligning to TRBD1. V dropped 1 base and J dropped 3; count of bases not matched to a gene: 2. CDR3 length equals 14 residues. Per germline, CDR1 MGHRA and CDR2 YSYEKL. CDR3 coding DNA: TGCGCCAGCAGCCAAGTGGGACAGTACACTGAAGCTTTCTTT. Its protein is CASSQVGQYTEAFF.

The rearrangement uses TRBV11-2 and TRBJ2-5; D possibly corresponds to TRBD2 (5 bases). The CDR3 has 14 amino acids. V lost 5 bases and J 7 bases, leaving 17 bases between the germline ends. Germline CDR1 is SGHAT and CDR2 is FQNNGV. CDR3 loop: CASSPIKGEGTQYF. The CDR3 DNA sequence: TGTGCCAGCAGCCCCATAAAGGGCGAGGGGACCCAGTACTTC.